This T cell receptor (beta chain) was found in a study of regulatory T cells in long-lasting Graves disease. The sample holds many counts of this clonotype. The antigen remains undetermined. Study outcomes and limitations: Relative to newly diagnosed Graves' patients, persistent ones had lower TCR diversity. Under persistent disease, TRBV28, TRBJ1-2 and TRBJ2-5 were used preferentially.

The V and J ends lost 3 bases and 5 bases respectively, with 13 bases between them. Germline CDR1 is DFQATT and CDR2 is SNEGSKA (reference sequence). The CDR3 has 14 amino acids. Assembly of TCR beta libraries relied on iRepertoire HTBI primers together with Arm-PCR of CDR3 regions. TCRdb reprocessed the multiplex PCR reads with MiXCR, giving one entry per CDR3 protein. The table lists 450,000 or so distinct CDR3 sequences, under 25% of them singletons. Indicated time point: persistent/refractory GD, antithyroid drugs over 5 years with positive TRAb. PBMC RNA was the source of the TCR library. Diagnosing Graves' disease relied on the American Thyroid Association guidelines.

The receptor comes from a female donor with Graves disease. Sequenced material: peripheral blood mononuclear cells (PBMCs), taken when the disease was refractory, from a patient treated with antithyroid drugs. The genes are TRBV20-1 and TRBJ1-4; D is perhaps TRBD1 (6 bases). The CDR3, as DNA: TGCAGTGCTAGCCCCGGACAGCTGAATGAAAAACTGTTTTTT. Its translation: CSASPGQLNEKLFF.